This paragraph covers one T cell receptor beta chain sequence. Antigen: not known. One end of the junction does not line up with germline, which may come from a read error. The whole isolated RNA underwent reverse transcription, so sequencing captured expressed TCRB transcripts. Assay used: immunoSEQ multiplex PCR; TCRdb lists only in-frame clones, some missing. In the table there are about 150,000 clones, 9% to 12% of which are singletons. From germline, CDR1 is SGHTA and CDR2 FQGNSA. The CDR3 sequence is 13 residues long. The sample originates from a study of beta chain features in type 1 diabetes. Regarding the study as a whole: It was possible that PCR favored shorter templates, equally so in patients and controls. In these data, an HLA type influence on TCRB rearrangement remained unresolved. Type 1 diabetes patients showed a moderate but significant shortening of TCRB CDR3s in all four CD4+ subsets.

The source material was central memory CD4+ T cells from blood. This chain connects TRBV7-2 to TRBJ1-2; tentatively, D is TRBD1 (5 bases). This receptor was obtained from a man between 25 and 39 years old with type 1 diabetes. The DNA for the CDR3 is TGTGCCAGCAGCCCCTCCCGGGACTACGGCTACACCTTC. It is translated as CASSPSRDYGYTF.